The clone carrying this TCR beta chain was detected only once. This CDR3 contains 15 residues. V was trimmed by 5 bases and J by 0 bases, leaving 11 bases between them. Germline V lookup: CDR1 WSHSY, CDR2 SAAADI. Sequencing used immunoSEQ multiplex PCR; TCRdb keeps in-frame clones, though not all of them. Seen here are 17,000 or so clones, 78% observed once, and the top ten hold 17%. The source of the sample is a study of somatic mutations in cytotoxic T cells in rheumatoid arthritis. The clonotype originates from an adult with rheumatoid arthritis. This chain uses TRBV10-2 with TRBJ1-3; no clear D. Sequenced: CD8+ T cells sorted from blood. The CDR3 protein is CASSTTAPSGNTIYF. The CDR3 nucleotides read TGCGCCAGCAGTACCACCGCTCCCTCTGGAAACACCATATATTTT.